This entry concerns a single T cell receptor beta chain. TCRdb processed the RT-PCR reads anew with MiXCR; each CDR3 protein has one entry. The sample holds about 680,000 distinct CDR3 sequences, approximately 15% seen once. Sequencing was carried out using memory CD4+ T cells from blood. The TCR comes from a female donor in good health, serving as a healthy control.

This chain's CDR3 is CASLTGGGWGTEAFF. The CDR3 DNA sequence: TGTGCCAGTCTAACGGGCGGGGGCTGGGGCACTGAAGCTTTCTTT. The chain joins TRBV19 to TRBJ1-1, with D tentatively TRBD1 (6 bases). The CDR3 contains 15 residues. Between the trimmed V and J ends, which lost 8 bases and 4 bases, there was a span of 20 bases. From germline, CDR1 is LNHDA and CDR2 SQIVND (reference sequence).